This T cell receptor (beta chain) was sequenced in a study of T cell clusters in autoimmune cytopenias. Study-wide points: The cluster-lack signature was not seen for secondary cytopenia versus chronic lymphocytic leukemia.

One tube held mixed TRB-A and TRB-B primer pools for touch-down PCR. TCRdb processed the multiplex PCR reads again and assigns one entry to each CDR3 protein, with no DNA. This listing includes 9,500 to 15,000 distinct CDR3 sequences. A note on this clonotype: Its target is not known.

About 37,500 genome equivalents of blood DNA were amplified for TRB. This same sample was also taken into another study, of T cell repertoires in aging, cancer and after chemotherapy. That paper notes: Healthy donor repertoires were recorded over several months to years and showed clear clonal overlap. Age-matched healthy donors had significantly more diverse, less clonal blood TCR repertoires than untreated cancer patients. In healthy donors, age-related TCR diversity loss mainly reflected lost richness.

Sequencing was carried out using peripheral blood. This TCR was recovered from a human donor in good health.

The CDR3 sequence: CASSIPGTGDEKLFF. The chain combines TRBV7-2 with TRBJ1-4; TCRdb outputs TRBD1, but without DNA this stays unchecked. In germline, CDR1 is SGHTA, CDR2 FQGNSA. The CDR3 contains 15 residues.